The source of this TCR beta chain is a study of T-cell memory formation after mild COVID-19. There are 15 residues in the CDR3. V shed 4 bases and J shed 3 bases, with 15 bases lying between them. Germline lookup yields CDR1 SGHDN and CDR2 FVKESK. Study outcomes and limitations: The appearance of some responding clones in pre-infection memory suggested that cross-reactive memory joined. SARS-CoV-2 specificity of second-wave clones peaking day 37 was unconfirmed. Contracting CD4+ clones were located mainly in CM and EM, and CD8+ clones in EMRA. Clones that contracted from day 15 to 85 had balanced CD4/CD8; later expanders were CD4+ biased.

A single record per CDR3 protein comes from TCRdb applying MiXCR to the 5' RACE reads. The repertoire includes roughly 350,000 distinct CDR3 sequences, under 30% of them detected once, and approximately 15% sits in the top ten. As for this clonotype: Its antigen is currently unknown.

The source is an adult woman who had mild COVID-19 (a few samples of this study predate the infection). Cell type and time point are not known. V gene TRBV14 combines with J gene TRBJ1-1; maybe TRBD1 (6 bases). Input material: PBMCs or a T cell subset sorted from them (not recorded which). The DNA of the CDR3 is TGTGCCAGCAGCCGATTAGACAGGAGCCACACTGAAGCTTTCTTT. It encodes CASSRLDRSHTEAFF.